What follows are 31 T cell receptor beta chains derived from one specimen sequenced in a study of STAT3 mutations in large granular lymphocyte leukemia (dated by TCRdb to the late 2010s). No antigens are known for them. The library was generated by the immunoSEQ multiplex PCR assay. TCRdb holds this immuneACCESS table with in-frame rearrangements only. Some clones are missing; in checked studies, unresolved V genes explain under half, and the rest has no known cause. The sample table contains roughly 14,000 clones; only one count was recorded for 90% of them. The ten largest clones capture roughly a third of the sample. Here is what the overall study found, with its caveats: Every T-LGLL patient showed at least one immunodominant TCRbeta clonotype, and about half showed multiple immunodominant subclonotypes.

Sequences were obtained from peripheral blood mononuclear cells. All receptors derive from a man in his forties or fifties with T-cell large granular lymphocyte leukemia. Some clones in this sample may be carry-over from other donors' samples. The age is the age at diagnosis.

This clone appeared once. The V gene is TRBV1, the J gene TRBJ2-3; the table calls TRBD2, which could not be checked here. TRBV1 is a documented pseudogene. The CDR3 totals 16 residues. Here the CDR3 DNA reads TGCACCAGCAGCCTAACCCCGGGACTAGAAACAGATACGCAGTATTTT. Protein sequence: CTSSLTPGLETDTQYF.

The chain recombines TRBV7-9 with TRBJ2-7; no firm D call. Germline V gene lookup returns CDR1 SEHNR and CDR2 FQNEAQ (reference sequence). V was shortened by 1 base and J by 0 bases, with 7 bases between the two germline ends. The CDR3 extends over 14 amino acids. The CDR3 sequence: CASSLGANSYEQYF. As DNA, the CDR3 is TGTGCCAGCAGCTTAGGCGCTAACTCCTACGAGCAGTACTTC.

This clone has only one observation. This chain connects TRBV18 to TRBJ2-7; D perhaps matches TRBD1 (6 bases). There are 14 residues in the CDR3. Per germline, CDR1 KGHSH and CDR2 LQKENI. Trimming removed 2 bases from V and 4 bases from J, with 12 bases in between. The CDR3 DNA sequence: TGTGCCAGCTCACCAGACAGGTCCGGGTACGAGCAGTACTTC. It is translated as CASSPDRSGYEQYF.

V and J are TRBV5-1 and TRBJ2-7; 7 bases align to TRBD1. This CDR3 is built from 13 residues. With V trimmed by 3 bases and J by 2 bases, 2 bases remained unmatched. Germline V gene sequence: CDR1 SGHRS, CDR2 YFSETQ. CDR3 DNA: TGCGCCAGCAGCTCGGGACAGACCTACGAGCAGTACTTC. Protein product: CASSSGQTYEQYF. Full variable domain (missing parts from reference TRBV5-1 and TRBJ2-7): KAGVTQTPRYLIKTRGQQVTLSCSPISGHRSVSWYQQTPGQGLQFLFEYFSETQRNKGNFPGRFSGRQFSNSRSEMNVSTLELGDSALYLCASSSGQTYEQYFGPGTRLTVT.

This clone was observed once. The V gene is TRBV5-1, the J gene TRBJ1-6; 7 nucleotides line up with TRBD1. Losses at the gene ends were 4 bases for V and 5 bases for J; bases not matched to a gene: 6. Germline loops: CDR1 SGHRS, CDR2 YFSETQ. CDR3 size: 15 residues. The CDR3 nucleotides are TGCGCCAGCAGCGGATCCGGGACAGATAATTCACCCCTCCACTTT. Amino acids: CASSGSGTDNSPLHF.

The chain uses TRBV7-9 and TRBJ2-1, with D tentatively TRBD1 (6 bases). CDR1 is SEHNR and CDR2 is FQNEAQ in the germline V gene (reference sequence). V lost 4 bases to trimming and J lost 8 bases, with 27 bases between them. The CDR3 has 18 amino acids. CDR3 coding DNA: TGTGCCAGCAGCTCGCCCCGGTACAGGGAGAAATTTAGCGATGAGCAGTTCTTC. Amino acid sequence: CASSSPRYREKFSDEQFF.

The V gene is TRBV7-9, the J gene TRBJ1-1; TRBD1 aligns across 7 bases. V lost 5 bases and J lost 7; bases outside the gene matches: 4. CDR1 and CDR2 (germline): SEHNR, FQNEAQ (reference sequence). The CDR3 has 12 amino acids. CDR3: CASSPTGSEAFF. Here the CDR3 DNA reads TGTGCCAGCAGCCCGACAGGGAGTGAAGCTTTCTTT.

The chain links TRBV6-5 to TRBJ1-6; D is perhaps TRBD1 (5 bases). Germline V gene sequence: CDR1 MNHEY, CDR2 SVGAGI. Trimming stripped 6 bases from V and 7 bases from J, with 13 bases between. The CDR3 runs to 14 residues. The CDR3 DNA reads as TGTGCCAGCAGCCCCGGACAAATGAATTCACCCCTCCACTTT. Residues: CASSPGQMNSPLHF.

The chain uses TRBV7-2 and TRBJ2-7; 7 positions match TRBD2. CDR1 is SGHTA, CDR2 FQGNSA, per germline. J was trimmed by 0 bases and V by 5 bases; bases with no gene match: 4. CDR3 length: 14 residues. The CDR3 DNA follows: TGTGCCAGCAGCCCCACGGGGGGCTCCTACGAGCAGTACTTC. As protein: CASSPTGGSYEQYF. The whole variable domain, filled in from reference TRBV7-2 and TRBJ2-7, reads GAGVSQSPSNKVTEKGKDVELRCDPISGHTALYWYRQSLGQGLEFLIYFQGNSAPDKSGLPSDRFSAERTGGSVSTLTIQRTQQEDSAVYLCASSPTGGSYEQYFGPGTRLTVT.

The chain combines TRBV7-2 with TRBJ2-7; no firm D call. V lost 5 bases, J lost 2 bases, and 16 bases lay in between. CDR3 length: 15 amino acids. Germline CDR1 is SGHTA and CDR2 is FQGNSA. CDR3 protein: CASSAVAQGAYEQYF. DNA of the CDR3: TGTGCCAGCAGCGCCGTTGCTCAAGGCGCCTACGAGCAGTACTTC.

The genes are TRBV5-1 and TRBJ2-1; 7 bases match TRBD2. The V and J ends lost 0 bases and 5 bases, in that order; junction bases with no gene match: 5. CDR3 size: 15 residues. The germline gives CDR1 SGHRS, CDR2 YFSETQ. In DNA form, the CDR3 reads TGCGCCAGCAGCTTGGGCGGGACTAATAACAATGAGCAGTTCTTC. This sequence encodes CASSLGGTNNNEQFF.

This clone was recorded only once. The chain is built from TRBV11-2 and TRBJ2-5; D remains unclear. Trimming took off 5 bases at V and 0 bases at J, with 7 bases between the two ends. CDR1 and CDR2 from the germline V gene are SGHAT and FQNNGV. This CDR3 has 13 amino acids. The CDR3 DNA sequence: TGTGCCAGCAGCGGAGCGTACCAAGAGACCCAGTACTTC. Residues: CASSGAYQETQYF. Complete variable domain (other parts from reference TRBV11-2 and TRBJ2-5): EAGVAQSPRYKIIEKRQSVAFWCNPISGHATLYWYQQILGQGPKLLIQFQNNGVVDDSQLPKDRFSAERLKGVDSTLKIQPAKLEDSAVYLCASSGAYQETQYFGPGTRLLVL.

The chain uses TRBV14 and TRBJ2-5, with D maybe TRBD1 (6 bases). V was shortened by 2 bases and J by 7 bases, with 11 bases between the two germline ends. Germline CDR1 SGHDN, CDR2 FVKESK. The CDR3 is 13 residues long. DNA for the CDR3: TGTGCCAGCAGCCAAACCACAGGGACGACCCAGTACTTC. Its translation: CASSQTTGTTQYF. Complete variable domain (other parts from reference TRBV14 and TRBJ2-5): EAGVTQFPSHSVIEKGQTVTLRCDPISGHDNLYWYRRVMGKEIKFLLHFVKESKQDESGMPNNRFLAERTGGTYSTLKVQPAELEDSGVYFCASSQTTGTTQYFGPGTRLLVL.

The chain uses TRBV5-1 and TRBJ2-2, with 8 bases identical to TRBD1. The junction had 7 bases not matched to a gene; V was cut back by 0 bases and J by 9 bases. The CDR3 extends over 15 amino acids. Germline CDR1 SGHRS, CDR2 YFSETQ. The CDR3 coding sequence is TGCGCCAGCAGCTTGGGGGGGACAGGCGTCCGGGAGCTGTTTTTT. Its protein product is CASSLGGTGVRELFF.

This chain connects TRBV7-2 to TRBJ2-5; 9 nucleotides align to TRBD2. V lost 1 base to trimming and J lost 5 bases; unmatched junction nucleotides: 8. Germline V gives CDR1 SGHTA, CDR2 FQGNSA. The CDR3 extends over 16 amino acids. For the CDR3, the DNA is TGTGCCAGCAGCTTAGTTGCTAGCGGGGTGGGGGAGACCCAGTACTTC. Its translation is CASSLVASGVGETQYF.

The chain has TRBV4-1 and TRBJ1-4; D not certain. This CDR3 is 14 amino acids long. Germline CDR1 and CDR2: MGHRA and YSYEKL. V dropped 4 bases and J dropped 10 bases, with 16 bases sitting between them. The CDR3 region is CASSLLGEVRKLFF. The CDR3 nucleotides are TGCGCCAGCAGCCTCCTTGGGGAGGTTAGAAAACTGTTTTTT.

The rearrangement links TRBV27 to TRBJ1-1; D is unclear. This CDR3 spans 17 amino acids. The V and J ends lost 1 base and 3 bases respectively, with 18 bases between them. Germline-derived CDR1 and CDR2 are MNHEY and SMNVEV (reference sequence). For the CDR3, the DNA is TGTGCCAGCAGTTTATTTGGGCGGGTCGATGGGGACACTGAAGCTTTCTTT. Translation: CASSLFGRVDGDTEAFF.

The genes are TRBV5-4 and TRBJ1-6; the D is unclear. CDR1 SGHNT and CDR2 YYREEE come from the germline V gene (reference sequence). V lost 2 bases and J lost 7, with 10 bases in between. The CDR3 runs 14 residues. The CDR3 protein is CASSLGMGNSPLHF. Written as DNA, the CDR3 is TGTGCCAGCAGCTTAGGGATGGGCAATTCACCCCTCCACTTT.

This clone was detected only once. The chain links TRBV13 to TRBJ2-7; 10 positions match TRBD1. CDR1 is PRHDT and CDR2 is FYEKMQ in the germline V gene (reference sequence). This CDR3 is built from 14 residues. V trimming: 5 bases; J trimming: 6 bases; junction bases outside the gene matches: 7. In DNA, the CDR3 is TGTGCCAGCAGCATACGGGACAGGGGAGGCGAGCAGTACTTC. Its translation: CASSIRDRGGEQYF. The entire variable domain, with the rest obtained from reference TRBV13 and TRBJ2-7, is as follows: AAGVIQSPRHLIKEKRETATLKCYPIPRHDTVYWYQQGPGQDPQFLISFYEKMQSDKGSIPDRFSAQQFSDYHSELNMSSLELGDSALYFCASSIRDRGGEQYFGPGTRLTVT.

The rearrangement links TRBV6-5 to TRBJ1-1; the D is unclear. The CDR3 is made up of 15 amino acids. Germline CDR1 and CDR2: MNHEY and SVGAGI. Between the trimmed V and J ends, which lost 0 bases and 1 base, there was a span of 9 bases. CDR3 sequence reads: CASSYSNGRNTEAFF. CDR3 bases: TGTGCCAGCAGTTACTCGAACGGGAGGAACACTGAAGCTTTCTTT.

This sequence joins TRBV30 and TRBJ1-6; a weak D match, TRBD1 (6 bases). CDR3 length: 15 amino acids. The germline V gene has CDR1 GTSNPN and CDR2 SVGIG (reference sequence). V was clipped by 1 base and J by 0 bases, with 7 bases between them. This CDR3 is CAWSGGGSYNSPLHF. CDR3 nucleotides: TGTGCCTGGAGTGGAGGGGGCTCCTATAATTCACCCCTCCACTTT.

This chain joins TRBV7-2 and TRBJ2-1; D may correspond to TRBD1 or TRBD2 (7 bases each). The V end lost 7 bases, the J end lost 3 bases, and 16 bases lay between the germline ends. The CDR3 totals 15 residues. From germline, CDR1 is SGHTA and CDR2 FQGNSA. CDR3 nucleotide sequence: TGTGCCAGCATCCTCGGGGGGACAGACTACAATGAGCAGTTCTTC. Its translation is CASILGGTDYNEQFF.

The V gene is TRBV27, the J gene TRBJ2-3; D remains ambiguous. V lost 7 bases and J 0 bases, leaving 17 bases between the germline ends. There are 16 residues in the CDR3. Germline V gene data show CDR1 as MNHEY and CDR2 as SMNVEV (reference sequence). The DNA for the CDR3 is TGTGCCAGCACCCCTCTTAAACAGCTTAGCACAGATACGCAGTATTTT. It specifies CASTPLKQLSTDTQYF.

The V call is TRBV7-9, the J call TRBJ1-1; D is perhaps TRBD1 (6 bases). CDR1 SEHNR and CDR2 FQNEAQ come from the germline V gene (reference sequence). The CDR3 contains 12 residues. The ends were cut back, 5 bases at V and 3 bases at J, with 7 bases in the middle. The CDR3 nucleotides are TGTGCCAGCAGCAACAGGGACACTGAAGCTTTCTTT. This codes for CASSNRDTEAFF.

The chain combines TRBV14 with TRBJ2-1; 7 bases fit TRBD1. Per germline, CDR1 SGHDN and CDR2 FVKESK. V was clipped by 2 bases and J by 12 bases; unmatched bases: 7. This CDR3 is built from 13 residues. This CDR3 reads CASSQLRRDRQFF. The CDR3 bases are TGTGCCAGCAGCCAACTACGCCGGGACAGGCAGTTCTTC.

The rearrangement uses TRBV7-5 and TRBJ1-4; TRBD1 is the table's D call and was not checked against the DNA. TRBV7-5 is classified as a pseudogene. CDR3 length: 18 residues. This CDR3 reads CVRSQTGGTAATNEKLFF. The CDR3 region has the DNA TGTGTCAGAAGCCAAACTGGAGGGACAGCTGCAACTAATGAAAAACTGTTTTTT.

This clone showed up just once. In DNA, the CDR3 is TGTGCCAGCAGCACCAACAGGGCAAATTCACCCCTCCACTTT. Translated: CASSTNRANSPLHF. The rearrangement uses TRBV13 and TRBJ1-6, with a weak D call TRBD1 (6 bases). V dropped 5 bases and J dropped 7 bases, with 12 bases sitting between them. Germline CDR1 PRHDT, CDR2 FYEKMQ (reference sequence). The CDR3 sequence is 14 residues long.

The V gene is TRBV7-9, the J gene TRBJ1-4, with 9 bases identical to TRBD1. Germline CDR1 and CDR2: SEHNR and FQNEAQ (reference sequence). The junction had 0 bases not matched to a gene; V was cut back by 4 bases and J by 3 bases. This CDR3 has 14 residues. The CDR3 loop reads CASSWDRANEKLFF. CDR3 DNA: TGTGCCAGCAGCTGGGACAGGGCTAATGAAAAACTGTTTTTT.

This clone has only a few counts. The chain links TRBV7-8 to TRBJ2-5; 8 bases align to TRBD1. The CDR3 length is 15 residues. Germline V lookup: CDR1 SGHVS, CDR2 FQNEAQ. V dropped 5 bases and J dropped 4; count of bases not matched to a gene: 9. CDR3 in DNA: TGTGCCAGCAGCCACCCAAGGACAGGGTCAGAGACCCAGTACTTC. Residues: CASSHPRTGSETQYF.

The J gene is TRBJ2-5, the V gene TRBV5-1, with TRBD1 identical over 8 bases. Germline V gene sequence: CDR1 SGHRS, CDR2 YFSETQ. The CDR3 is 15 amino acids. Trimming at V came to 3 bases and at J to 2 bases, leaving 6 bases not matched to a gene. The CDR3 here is CASSYQGATQETQYF. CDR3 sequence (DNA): TGCGCCAGCAGCTATCAGGGGGCTACACAAGAGACCCAGTACTTC.

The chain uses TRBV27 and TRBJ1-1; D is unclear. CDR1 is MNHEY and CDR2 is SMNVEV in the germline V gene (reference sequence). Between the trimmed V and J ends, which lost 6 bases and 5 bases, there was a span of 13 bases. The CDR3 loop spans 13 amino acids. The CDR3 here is CASSIAPRTEAFF. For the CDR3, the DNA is TGTGCCAGCAGCATCGCCCCGAGGACTGAAGCTTTCTTT.